The next 5 T cell receptor beta chains were all read from a single sample in a study of T cells after posttransplantation cyclophosphamide. TCRdb's table, derived via immunoSEQ multiplex PCR, lists solely in-frame clones and lacks some. This sample carries 20,000 to 30,000 clones, none of them present only once. Sequenced input: PBMCs. Receptors originate from a woman between 45 and 65 years old in good health, CMV-negative, and a related stem cell transplant donor.

The chain uses TRBV6-6 and TRBJ2-7; 11 bases are a match to TRBD1. The CDR3 is made up of 14 amino acids. J was trimmed by 7 bases and V by 5 bases; bases with no gene match: 7. Germline V gene lookup returns CDR1 MNHNY and CDR2 SVGAGI (reference sequence). The CDR3: CASSQGQGAREQYF. The CDR3 nucleotides read TGTGCCAGCAGTCAAGGACAGGGGGCGAGAGAGCAGTACTTC.

This clone was detected many times. The chain couples TRBV29-1 to TRBJ2-3; the D gene is possibly TRBD2 (6 bases). CDR1 and CDR2 from the germline V gene are SQVTM and ANQGSEA. CDR3 length: 15 residues. V lost 3 bases to trimming and J lost 4 bases, with 17 bases between them. The CDR3 nucleotides are TGCAGCGTTGAGGATGACTTGACTAGTCCAGATACGCAGTATTTT. Translating it yields CSVEDDLTSPDTQYF.

This clone was counted many times. The J gene is TRBJ1-2, the V gene TRBV14; TRBD1 matches at 8 bases. V lost 3 bases, J lost 4 bases, and 7 bases stayed unmatched. CDR3 length: 15 amino acids. Germline V gives CDR1 SGHDN, CDR2 FVKESK. The CDR3 reads CASSHGLGQGYGYTF. CDR3 sequence (DNA): TGTGCCAGCAGCCACGGGCTAGGACAGGGCTATGGCTACACCTTC.

This clone was counted between two and nine times. The chain uses TRBV5-4 and TRBJ2-5; 15 nucleotides align to TRBD2. The germline V gene encodes CDR1 SGHNT and CDR2 YYREEE (reference sequence). The CDR3 is 16 amino acids. The V gene end was trimmed by 0 bases and the J gene end by 11 bases; junction bases not matched to a gene: 8. The CDR3 bases are TGTGCCAGCAGCTTGGACGGGACTAGCGGGGGGATGGAGCAGTACTTC. This sequence encodes CASSLDGTSGGMEQYF.

This clone was detected many times. The chain carries TRBV19 and TRBJ2-3; TRBD2 matches at 11 bases. Germline trimming cut 6 bases from V and 1 base from J; bases unmatched to any gene: 3. This CDR3 is 15 amino acids long. In germline, CDR1 is LNHDA, CDR2 SQIVND (reference sequence). In DNA, the CDR3 is TGTGCCAGTAGAGGGACTAGCGGAGGCACAGATACGCAGTATTTT. Its protein is CASRGTSGGTDTQYF.